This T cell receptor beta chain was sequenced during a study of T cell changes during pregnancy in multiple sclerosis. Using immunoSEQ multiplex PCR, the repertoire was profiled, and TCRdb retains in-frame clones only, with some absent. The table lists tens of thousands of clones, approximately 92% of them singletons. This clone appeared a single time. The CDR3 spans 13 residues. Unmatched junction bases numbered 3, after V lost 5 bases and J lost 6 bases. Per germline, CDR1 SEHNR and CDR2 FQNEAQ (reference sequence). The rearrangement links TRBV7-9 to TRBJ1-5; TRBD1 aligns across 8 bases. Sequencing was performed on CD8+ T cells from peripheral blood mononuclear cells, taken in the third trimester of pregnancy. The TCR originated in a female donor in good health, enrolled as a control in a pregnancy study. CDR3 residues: CASSPGGSQPQHF. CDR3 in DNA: TGTGCCAGCAGCCCAGGGGGCAGTCAGCCCCAGCATTTT.